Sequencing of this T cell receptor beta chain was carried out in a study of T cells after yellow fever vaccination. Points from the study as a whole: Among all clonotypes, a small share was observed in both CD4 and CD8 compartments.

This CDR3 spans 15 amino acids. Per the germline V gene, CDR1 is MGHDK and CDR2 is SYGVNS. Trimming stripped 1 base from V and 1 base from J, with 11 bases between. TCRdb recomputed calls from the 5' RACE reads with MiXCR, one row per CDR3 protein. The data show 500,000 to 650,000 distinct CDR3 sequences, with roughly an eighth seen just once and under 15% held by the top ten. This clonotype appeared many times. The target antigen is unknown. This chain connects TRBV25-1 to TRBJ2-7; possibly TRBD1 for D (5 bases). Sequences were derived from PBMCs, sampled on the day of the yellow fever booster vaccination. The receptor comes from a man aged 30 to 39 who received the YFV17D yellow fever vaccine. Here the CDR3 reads CASSESGQPSYEQYF. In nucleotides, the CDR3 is TGTGCCAGCAGTGAATCTGGACAACCATCCTACGAGCAGTACTTC.